This TCR beta chain was captured in a study of T cell changes during pregnancy in multiple sclerosis. Profiled with immunoSEQ multiplex PCR; TCRdb holds only in-frame clones, not every one. Among roughly 110,000 clones, about 90% were seen once, and the ten largest hold 1.6%. This TCR was sampled from a female donor with multiple sclerosis, enrolled in a pregnancy study. Source: peripheral blood, taken before pregnancy.

CDR3 bases: TGTGCCAGCAGCCCCTGGGGTAGCGGGACAAACAATGAGCAGTTCTTC. It specifies CASSPWGSGTNNEQFF. J is TRBJ2-1 and V is TRBV13; 8 nucleotides agree with TRBD2. Germline CDR1 PRHDT, CDR2 FYEKMQ (reference sequence). The CDR3 contains 16 residues. J lost 5 bases, V lost 5 bases, and 11 bases had no gene match.